This T cell receptor beta chain was captured by sequencing in a study of cytomegalovirus exposure and HLA in healthy donors. From germline, CDR1 is SEHNR and CDR2 FQNEAQ (reference sequence). The CDR3 extends over 11 amino acids. Trimming shortened V by 3 bases and J by 7 bases, and 4 bases separated the two germline ends. With 60 Vbeta and 13 Jbeta primers, the PCR was carried out. The protocol was immunoSEQ multiplex PCR, while the TCRdb copy is restricted to in-frame clones and leaves out a portion. The sample has fewer than 200,000 clones, 70% to 90% seen once. The source is a woman between 18 and 30 years old in good health and CMV-seronegative. The chain links TRBV7-9 to TRBJ1-5; D gene ambiguous. Sequenced sample: PBMCs. This chain's CDR3 is CASSLGQPQHF. The CDR3 DNA is TGTGCCAGCAGCTTGGGCCAGCCCCAGCATTTT.